This record looks at one T cell receptor beta chain sequence and its context. Its antigen is still unknown. No per-base quality is available; no much larger clone lies one base away. The data were obtained in a study of blood T cell repertoires in COVID-19 (dated by TCRdb to 2019 to 2021). For the wider study: Samples from collaborators originated in the United States, Italy and Spain and spanned both the acute and convalescent phases of COVID-19. The prospective study material was composed of cDNA or gDNA derived from T cells, B-cell-depleted T cells, or PBMCs. Deeply sampled blood TCRbeta repertoires from subjects exposed to, actively infected with, or recovered from COVID-19 were included in the dataset. The repertoires were released in a freely available public database meant as a resource for research on the immune response to SARS-CoV-2. The samples were drawn from two sources: the first 160 participants of the ongoing ImmuneRACE study, and fewer than 1,500 subjects contributed by 6 global collaborators. Sample metadata almost always included a de-identified subject ID, COVID-19 status, age in years and sex. Where available, HLA class I and class II types were obtained from metadata supplied by the sample provider rather than from assay-based typing. What the study reported, not specific to this receptor: Clinical and demographic metadata were provided uncurated, with the amount varying by source and participant.

TCRbeta CDR3 regions were amplified from genomic DNA using the immunoSEQ Assay, a bias-controlled multiplex PCR. The authors processed their data as follows. The number of nucleated cells in each sample was estimated from the amplification of reference gene primers within the assay. Sequence reads were collapsed and filtered to measure the absolute abundance of every unique TCRbeta CDR3 rearrangement. For each sample, productive Simpson clonality was calculated as the square root of Simpson's diversity index over productive rearrangements. Held by TCRdb, this immuneACCESS table contains in-frame sequences only and omits some clones. Under half of the omission traces to an unresolved V gene where checked; the cause of the rest is unknown. D and trimming were read from the DNA, whereas the V and J calls and clone size are those reported in that table. The sample records some 28,000 clones, roughly nine tenths of which are singletons. The top ten clones comprise around 9.1% of the sample.

The cysteine opens and the phenylalanine closes a CDR3 of 14 amino acids. Here the CDR3 DNA is all that survives: 42 bases in frame from base 1. The germline V gene (reference sequence) yields SEHNR for CDR1 and FQNEAQ for CDR2. Cut back by 4 bases and 7 bases, the V and J ends lie 17 bases apart. Collaborating institutions collected whole blood in K2EDTA tubes following their own protocols. For TCRbeta analysis, collaborators shipped samples as frozen whole blood, isolated PBMCs, or DNA extracted from either of those sample types. Sequencing was carried out using peripheral blood. The chain couples TRBV7-9 to TRBJ2-7, and possibly TRBD1, on 6 matching bases. This TCR was sampled from a man aged 55-75 years with acute or convalescent COVID-19. The CDR3 in this case is CASSSSNRVREQYF. In nucleotide form, the sequence is TGTGCCAGCAGCTCTTCGAACAGGGTGCGTGAGCAGTACTTC.